This passage covers 9 T cell receptor beta chains from one sample sequenced in a study of cytomegalovirus exposure and HLA in healthy donors. Use of 60 Vbeta and 13 Jbeta primers characterized the PCR. Method: immunoSEQ multiplex PCR; TCRdb's copy keeps in-frame clones and lacks some. Of 95,000 to 150,000 clones in the sample, roughly 87% were seen once. Sequenced: PBMCs. The receptors originated from a woman aged 18 to 35 in good health and CMV-seronegative.

The chain is built from TRBV9 and TRBJ2-7, with 10 bases aligning to TRBD1. This CDR3 is built from 16 residues. Germline V gene sequence: CDR1 SGDLS, CDR2 YYNGEE. V lost 0 bases to trimming and J lost 2 bases; unmatched junction nucleotides: 5. The CDR3: CASSVGGGTGAYEQYF. The CDR3 DNA reads TGTGCCAGCAGCGTAGGAGGTGGGACAGGGGCCTACGAGCAGTACTTC.

The rearrangement joins TRBV19 to TRBJ1-1; TRBD1 might be the D (6 bases). This CDR3 is 15 amino acids long. The V and J ends lost 4 bases and 0 bases respectively, with 12 bases between them. The germline CDR1 and CDR2 sequences are LNHDA and SQIVND (reference sequence). CDR3 amino acids: CASSTPGTMNTEAFF. CDR3 DNA: TGTGCCAGTAGTACCCCGGGGACAATGAACACTGAAGCTTTCTTT.

This chain uses TRBV19 with TRBJ2-6; D is unresolved. CDR1 is LNHDA and CDR2 is SQIVND in the germline V gene (reference sequence). Trimming left V 5 bases short and J 0 bases short, with 11 bases between. The CDR3 spans 16 residues. The CDR3 protein is CASSYAGTSGANVLTF. The DNA for the CDR3 is TGTGCCAGTAGTTATGCAGGAACCTCTGGGGCCAACGTCCTGACTTTC.

V gene TRBV27 combines with J gene TRBJ1-1; TRBD1 aligns across 8 bases. The CDR3 length is 16 residues. With V trimmed by 5 bases and J by 3 bases, 11 bases remained unmatched. CDR1 and CDR2 from the germline V gene are MNHEY and SMNVEV (reference sequence). The CDR3 DNA is TGTGCCAGCAGTCTGAATCGACAGGGGAGATACACTGAAGCTTTCTTT. Protein sequence: CASSLNRQGRYTEAFF.

The gene calls are TRBV18 and TRBJ1-5, with a tentative D call TRBD1 (6 bases). CDR1 is KGHSH, CDR2 LQKENI, per germline. This CDR3 is 15 amino acids long. Trimming took 2 bases from V and 4 from J, leaving 12 bases between them. Here the CDR3 DNA reads TGTGCCAGCTCACCAAACGGCCAGGGGAATCAGCCCCAGCATTTT. It is translated as CASSPNGQGNQPQHF.

The gene calls are TRBV2 and TRBJ2-5; possible D gene TRBD2, 6 bases. The CDR3 runs 13 residues. Trimming took 3 bases from V and 5 from J, leaving 10 bases between them. Germline lookup yields CDR1 SNHLY and CDR2 FYNNEI. The CDR3 protein is CASSETSRETQYF. The CDR3 DNA follows: TGTGCCAGCAGTGAGACTAGTAGGGAGACCCAGTACTTC.

The sample holds one count of this clone. V usage is TRBV19 and J usage is TRBJ2-5; D might be TRBD1 (6 bases). The last part of the DNA fits TRBJ2-7 better; the J call may be wrong. In germline, CDR1 is LNHDA, CDR2 SQIVND (reference sequence). This CDR3 is 12 amino acids long. CDR3 in DNA: TGTGCCAGTGGGGACATATACTACGAGCAGTACTTC. Amino acids: CASGDIYYEQYF.

This clone was seen more than once but under ten times. DNA of the CDR3: TGTGCCAGCAGCTCCCCATCGGCAGGGGATAGCAATCAGCCCCAGCATTTT. Translation gives CASSSPSAGDSNQPQHF. The rearrangement links TRBV28 to TRBJ1-5; a possible D gene is TRBD1 (6 bases). V shed 6 bases and J shed 0 bases, with 18 bases lying between them. Per the germline V gene, CDR1 is MDHEN and CDR2 is SYDVKM. The CDR3 runs to 17 residues.

This clone was recorded once. The V gene is TRBV4-2, the J gene TRBJ1-5; D might be TRBD1 (6 bases). Germline CDR1 reads LGHNA; CDR2 reads YNFKEQ. V was trimmed by 1 base and J by 0 bases, leaving 10 bases between them. The CDR3 consists of 16 residues. Here the CDR3 reads CASSQAGQSSNQPQHF. The DNA for the CDR3 is TGTGCCAGCAGCCAAGCCGGACAGAGTAGCAATCAGCCCCAGCATTTT.